The 21 T cell receptor beta chains below come from one sample, sequenced in a study of cytomegalovirus exposure and HLA in healthy donors (TCRdb year 2017). Library preparation used the immunoSEQ multiplex PCR assay. The multiplex PCR relied on a mix of 60 forward primers for TCR Vbeta segments and 13 reverse primers for TCR Jbeta segments. TCRdb took this table from immuneACCESS and kept in-frame rearrangements with V and J called. Such tables lack part of the clones; where checked against another copy, unresolved V genes explain under half of the gap, and the rest is unexplained. Counted in this sample were under 200,000 clones; approximately 78% of them appeared once. The top ten clones comprise approximately 0.8% of the sample. Material for sequencing was PBMCs. The receptors here all came from a young woman in good health and CMV-seronegative.

The V call is TRBV28, the J call TRBJ2-5; D unresolved. V was cut by 4 bases and J by 1 base, with 10 bases left in between. Germline lookup yields CDR1 MDHEN and CDR2 SYDVKM. The CDR3 extends over 14 amino acids. CDR3 amino acids: CASSWASLQETQYF. DNA of the CDR3: TGTGCCAGCAGTTGGGCCTCCCTCCAAGAGACCCAGTACTTC.

This chain connects TRBV12-5 to TRBJ2-3; D may be TRBD2 (7 bases). The CDR3 contains 17 residues. Between the trimmed V and J ends, which lost 7 bases and 9 bases, there was a span of 29 bases. Germline V gene sequence: CDR1 LGHNT, CDR2 FRNRAP. The CDR3 loop reads CASALSLTGGTKETQYF. The DNA of the CDR3 is TGTGCTAGTGCCCTTTCACTGACAGGCGGGACTAAGGAGACGCAGTATTTT.

The chain links TRBV27 to TRBJ1-4, with TRBD1 as a possible D gene (5 bases). V lost 0 bases and J 6 bases, leaving 11 bases between the germline ends. Germline V gene data show CDR1 as MNHEY and CDR2 as SMNVEV (reference sequence). The CDR3 has 15 residues. The CDR3 nucleotides read TGTGCCAGCAGTTTATCGCGGTTCAGGGATGAAAAACTGTTTTTT. This codes for CASSLSRFRDEKLFF.

The CDR3 spells CASSPLGQGGGDEQFF. CDR3 sequence (DNA): TGTGCCAGCTCACCCCTGGGACAGGGGGGAGGGGATGAGCAGTTCTTC. V and J are TRBV18 and TRBJ2-1; TRBD1 aligns across 11 bases. Germline loops: CDR1 KGHSH, CDR2 LQKENI. The ends lost 3 bases at V and 8 bases at J; junction bases unmatched: 9. The CDR3 extends over 16 amino acids.

A few counts support this clone. V usage is TRBV7-2 and J usage is TRBJ1-2; possibly TRBD1 for D (6 bases). Germline-derived CDR1 and CDR2 are SGHTA and FQGNSA. V lost 3 bases to trimming and J lost 7 bases, with 18 bases between them. This CDR3 spans 15 amino acids. DNA for the CDR3: TGTGCCAGCAGCTTCACACAGGGAAATCTTGGTGGCTACACCTTC. Its translation is CASSFTQGNLGGYTF. The variable domain in full, completed from reference TRBV7-2 and TRBJ1-2, reads GAGVSQSPSNKVTEKGKDVELRCDPISGHTALYWYRQSLGQGLEFLIYFQGNSAPDKSGLPSDRFSAERTGGSVSTLTIQRTQQEDSAVYLCASSFTQGNLGGYTFGSGTRLTVV.

The chain carries TRBV9 and TRBJ1-1, with 7 bases fitting TRBD1. Germline V CDR1 and CDR2: SGDLS, YYNGEE. This CDR3 has 15 amino acids. The V gene end was trimmed by 3 bases and the J gene end by 4 bases; junction bases not matched to a gene: 9. CDR3 loop: CASSASTTGITEAFF. Written as DNA, the CDR3 is TGTGCCAGCAGCGCCTCAACGACAGGGATCACTGAAGCTTTCTTT.

The table lists this clone with a count of one. This chain links TRBV5-1 with TRBJ2-2; 7 positions agree with TRBD2. CDR1 and CDR2 (germline): SGHRS, YFSETQ. This CDR3 is built from 16 residues. The V segment lost 4 bases and the J segment 6 bases; nucleotides outside the gene matches: 12. CDR3 protein: CASSDGGLAASGELFF. CDR3 DNA: TGCGCCAGCAGCGACGGAGGGCTAGCGGCGTCCGGGGAGCTGTTTTTT. Complete variable domain (other parts from reference TRBV5-1 and TRBJ2-2): KAGVTQTPRYLIKTRGQQVTLSCSPISGHRSVSWYQQTPGQGLQFLFEYFSETQRNKGNFPGRFSGRQFSNSRSEMNVSTLELGDSALYLCASSDGGLAASGELFFGEGSRLTVL.

CDR3 coding DNA: TGTGCCAGCAGTTACGGGAACACTGAAGCTTTCTTT. Translation gives CASSYGNTEAFF. This chain uses TRBV27 with TRBJ1-1; D is unclear. Trimming took 4 bases from V and 1 from J, leaving 4 bases between them. CDR3 length: 12 amino acids. From germline, CDR1 is MNHEY and CDR2 SMNVEV (reference sequence).

This chain links TRBV30 with TRBJ1-2; 7 bases map to TRBD1. Trimming took 8 bases from V and 4 from J; bases not matched to a gene: 10. The germline CDR1 and CDR2 sequences are GTSNPN and SVGIG (reference sequence). This CDR3 has 13 amino acids. CDR3 in amino acids: CAQPTGSGYGYTF. CDR3 nucleotide sequence: TGTGCCCAGCCGACAGGGTCTGGCTATGGCTACACCTTC.

This chain uses TRBV7-8 with TRBJ2-2; 11 nucleotides match TRBD2. V lost 2 bases, J lost 6 bases, and 5 bases stayed unmatched. The germline V gene has CDR1 SGHVS and CDR2 FQNEAQ. This CDR3 is built from 16 residues. The CDR3 bases are TGTGCCAGCAGCTTATCACTAGCGGGAGAGGCCGGGGAGCTGTTTTTT. Translated, it gives CASSLSLAGEAGELFF.

This rearrangement joins TRBV7-7 to TRBJ2-5; 11 nucleotides agree with TRBD2. The V segment lost 1 base and the J segment 5 bases; nucleotides outside the gene matches: 0. This CDR3 contains 14 residues. From germline, CDR1 is SSHAT and CDR2 FNYEAQ (reference sequence). The CDR3 bases are TGTGCCAGCAGCTTAGGACTAGCGGGGGAGACCCAGTACTTC. The encoded protein is CASSLGLAGETQYF.

The rearrangement links TRBV5-5 to TRBJ1-2; 12 bases align to TRBD1. CDR3 length: 14 amino acids. Looked up from germline, CDR1 is SGHKS and CDR2 is YYEKEE (reference sequence). V lost 3 bases, J lost 8 bases, and 5 bases stayed unmatched. The CDR3, as DNA: TGTGCCAGCAGCTCGGGACAGGGGGCTGACGGCTACACCTTC. It is translated as CASSSGQGADGYTF.

V usage is TRBV6-5 and J usage is TRBJ1-6; D remains unclear. The V end was cut by 6 bases, the J end by 6 bases, with 12 bases between. The CDR3 extends over 14 amino acids. The germline V gene encodes CDR1 MNHEY and CDR2 SVGAGI. The CDR3 DNA follows: TGTGCCAGCAGCCAACCCCCAGTTAATTCACCCCTCCACTTT. This codes for CASSQPPVNSPLHF.

The chain joins TRBV6-6 to TRBJ2-7; 9 bases align to TRBD1. Germline values: CDR1 MNHNY, CDR2 SVGAGI (reference sequence). The trim removed 8 bases at V and 6 bases at J, leaving 8 bases unmatched. The CDR3 contains 13 residues. CDR3 in amino acids: CASWQQGAVEQYF. CDR3 DNA: TGTGCCAGCTGGCAACAGGGGGCAGTCGAGCAGTACTTC.

This chain joins TRBV6-5 and TRBJ1-3; no reliable D call. Per germline, CDR1 MNHEY and CDR2 SVGAGI. The CDR3 covers 14 residues. Trimming stripped 5 bases from V and 2 bases from J, with 10 bases between. This chain's CDR3 is CASSMDGAGNTIYF. As DNA, the CDR3 is TGTGCCAGCAGTATGGACGGGGCTGGAAACACCATATATTTT.

This chain connects TRBV27 to TRBJ1-3, with D tentatively TRBD1 (5 bases). Trimming stripped 5 bases from V and 0 bases from J, with 11 bases between. CDR1 and CDR2 (germline): MNHEY, SMNVEV (reference sequence). The CDR3 is made up of 15 amino acids. CDR3 loop: CASSIGVNSGNTIYF. CDR3 bases: TGTGCCAGCAGTATAGGGGTAAACTCTGGAAACACCATATATTTT.

V usage is TRBV11-2 and J usage is TRBJ2-2; unclear D gene. The V and J ends lost 6 bases and 7 bases respectively, with 15 bases between them. CDR3 length: 14 residues. From germline, CDR1 is SGHAT and CDR2 FQNNGV. The CDR3 DNA reads TGTGCCAGCAGAGTTGCGGTTGCTCGCGGGGAGCTGTTTTTT. Protein: CASRVAVARGELFF.

The chain couples TRBV27 to TRBJ2-6, with 8 bases aligning to TRBD1. CDR3 size: 18 residues. After removal of 7 bases from V and 0 bases from J, the junction contained 11 bases not matched to a gene. Germline CDR1 MNHEY, CDR2 SMNVEV (reference sequence). DNA of the CDR3: TGTGCCAGCACCAAGGGAAGGACAGGGAGCTCTGGGGCCAACGTCCTGACTTTC. Its protein is CASTKGRTGSSGANVLTF.

The chain has TRBV7-9 and TRBJ2-5; 8 nucleotides align to TRBD1. The germline V gene encodes CDR1 SEHNR and CDR2 FQNEAQ (reference sequence). V was pared by 5 bases and J by 2 bases, with 19 bases of the junction left unmatched. The CDR3 totals 19 residues. The CDR3 loop reads CASSLLQGAQKDLQETQYF. DNA of the CDR3: TGTGCCAGCAGCCTACTTCAGGGGGCCCAAAAAGACTTACAAGAGACCCAGTACTTC.

V usage is TRBV27 and J usage is TRBJ2-7, with 10 bases identical to TRBD1. After removal of 8 bases from V and 6 bases from J, the junction contained 7 bases not matched to a gene. Germline V gene data show CDR1 as MNHEY and CDR2 as SMNVEV (reference sequence). The CDR3 has 13 residues. CDR3 sequence (DNA): TGTGCCAGCGGGACAGGGGCGGCGAGCGAGCAGTACTTC. Translation gives CASGTGAASEQYF.

In DNA form, the CDR3 reads TGTGCCAGCAGTTTAGGACAGCAAAACGAGCAGTACTTC. Amino acid sequence: CASSLGQQNEQYF. V gene TRBV6-1 combines with J gene TRBJ2-7, with a tentative D call TRBD1 (6 bases). Germline assignment: CDR1 MNHNS and CDR2 SASEGT. Deletions cut 5 bases from V and 5 bases from J, with 13 bases between. The CDR3 extends over 13 amino acids.